This T cell receptor (beta chain) stems from a study of CD8 T cells in ankylosing spondylitis (dated by TCRdb to the late 2010s). General notes on the study: To find TCR variants linked to disease, the study profiled T cell receptor beta repertoires in ankylosing spondylitis patients and healthy donors. In total, the full study cohort was made up of roughly 110 healthy donors and some 26 ankylosing spondylitis patients. Peripheral blood was sampled, and synovial fluid was also collected from ankylosing spondylitis patients. What the authors observed across the whole study: A CD8+ phenotype was shown by the disease-linked clones, which were found at relatively low frequencies in peripheral blood. A TCR beta motif of fewer than 10 highly homologous amino acid variants appeared characteristic of blood from ankylosing spondylitis patients. The disease-linked clones were reported to be significantly enriched in matched synovial fluid samples from ankylosing spondylitis patients. Some of the motif variants had been reported before in the synovial fluid and blood of reactive arthritis patients, a finding that suggests common disease-initiation mechanisms.

The germline V gene (reference sequence) yields DFQATT for CDR1 and SNEGSKA for CDR2. From the cysteine through the phenylalanine, the CDR3 covers 13 amino acids. Only the CDR3 part of the read is kept: 39 bases, read in frame from the first base. Sequencing was performed on an Illumina HiSeq 2500. Quantitative 5'-RACE with molecular barcodes was the method used to prepare the TCR beta libraries. Processing in the source paper ran as follows. To identify disease-linked TCR variants, a new computational method was used, one built on a probabilistic model of VDJ rearrangement. Through fastp at Q25 and MiXCR, TCRdb rebuilt clones from the public reads, retaining in-frame beta chains. When rows share a CDR3 protein, they turn into one entry using the most common DNA and genes. The V and J calls, along with clone size, are taken from TCRdb and not from the paper's own processing. The sample contains roughly 230,000 distinct CDR3 sequences, around 8% of them found a single time. The ten largest clonotypes hold more than 4.5% of the sample.

This clonotype was counted ten times or more. No cognate antigen has been identified for it. The record has no base qualities; no much larger clone is one base away. Sequences were obtained from blood, either unsorted or a sorted T cell fraction (not recorded which). The sequence derives from a female donor with ankylosing spondylitis or in good health (not recorded which). In this chain, TRBV20-1 is recombined with TRBJ2-7; TRBD2 is possibly the D segment (6 matching bases). Here is the DNA: TGCAGCAATAGCGGCGATGGGGCCTACGAGCAGTACTTC. Its product reads: CSNSGDGAYEQYF.